One sample yielded the 22 T cell receptor beta chains listed below, sequenced in a study of early T cells in non-severe SARS-CoV-2 infection. TCRdb called the 5' RACE reads again in MiXCR, with one record for every CDR3 protein. The sample has some 54,000 distinct CDR3 sequences, under 10% seen once; the top ten hold around 8.6%. Sequencing was carried out using whole blood. These TCRs come from an adult who was a healthcare worker with PCR-confirmed SARS-CoV-2 infection or an uninfected control (not recorded which).

This clonotype was counted ten times or more. This chain links TRBV30 with TRBJ1-5; D call uncertain. CDR3 length: 12 amino acids. Germline V gives CDR1 GTSNPN, CDR2 SVGIG (reference sequence). V lost 3 bases, J lost 2 bases, and 5 bases lay in between. CDR3 residues: CAWREGNQPQHF. The CDR3 bases are TGTGCCTGGAGGGAGGGCAATCAGCCCCAGCATTTT. The variable domain in full, completed from reference TRBV30 and TRBJ1-5, reads SQTIHQWPATLVQPVGSPLSLECTVEGTSNPNLYWYRQAAGRGLQLLFYSVGIGQISSEVPQNLSASRPQDRQFILSSKKLLLSDSGFYLCAWREGNQPQHFGDGTRLSIL.

The chain uses TRBV7-2 and TRBJ2-1, with 13 bases identical to TRBD2. V shed 4 bases, J shed 10 bases, and the junction held 7 bases outside the gene matches. The CDR3 contains 15 residues. Germline V CDR1 and CDR2: SGHTA, FQGNSA. The CDR3 region is CASSSPGLAGSEQFF. DNA of the CDR3: TGTGCCAGCAGCTCACCGGGACTAGCGGGGTCCGAGCAGTTCTTC.

The rearrangement joins TRBV24-1 to TRBJ2-5; tentative D call: TRBD2 (5 bases). Germline loops: CDR1 KGHDR, CDR2 SFDVKD. Trimming removed 4 bases from V and 5 bases from J, with 16 bases in between. The CDR3 length is 15 residues. As DNA, the CDR3 is TGTGCCACCAGTGACCCACGAAACACGGGGGAGACCCAGTACTTC. Translated, it gives CATSDPRNTGETQYF.

This clonotype was seen repeatedly, ten times or more. The chain employs TRBV7-2 and TRBJ2-3, with 10 nucleotides matching TRBD2. Trimming took 5 bases from V and 3 from J; bases not matched to a gene: 14. CDR1 is SGHTA, CDR2 FQGNSA, per germline. The CDR3 is 18 residues long. The CDR3 DNA reads as TGTGCCAGCAGCGTTATTACCCCACTAGCGGGATCTACAGATACGCAGTATTTT. Protein sequence: CASSVITPLAGSTDTQYF.

This clonotype was seen more than once but under ten times. The CDR3 loop reads CASGGDNYGYTF. In DNA form, the CDR3 reads TGTGCCAGCGGCGGAGATAACTATGGCTACACCTTC. The genes are TRBV6-1 and TRBJ1-2; D ambiguous. V shed 8 bases and J shed 1 base, with 8 bases lying between them. The CDR3 covers 12 residues. Germline V gene data show CDR1 as MNHNS and CDR2 as SASEGT.

This clonotype came up many times. The rearrangement links TRBV6-2 or TRBV6-3 to TRBJ2-7; weak D call: TRBD2 (6 bases). Germline CDR1 reads MNHEY; CDR2 reads SVGEGT. V lost 6 bases to trimming and J lost 1 base, with 16 bases between them. This CDR3 has 15 residues. The DNA for the CDR3 is TGTGCCAGCAGCCCGTACCGGGACTTATCCTACGAGCAGTACTTC. As protein: CASSPYRDLSYEQYF.

This clonotype was found many times. The chain uses TRBV25-1 and TRBJ2-2, with D unresolved. Germline CDR1 reads MGHDK; CDR2 reads SYGVNS. The V gene lost 5 bases and the J gene lost 3 bases, with 10 bases spanning the gap. The CDR3 contains 14 residues. The CDR3: CASSRPWDTGELFF. DNA of the CDR3: TGTGCCAGCAGTCGGCCCTGGGACACCGGGGAGCTGTTTTTT.

This clonotype was seen only a few times. V usage is TRBV9 and J usage is TRBJ2-3; 9 bases fit TRBD2. CDR1 is SGDLS and CDR2 is YYNGEE in the germline V gene. The CDR3 consists of 15 residues. J lost 2 bases, V lost 2 bases, and 3 bases had no gene match. The CDR3 here is CASSVLAGPTDTQYF. Here the CDR3 DNA reads TGTGCCAGCAGCGTCCTAGCGGGGCCCACAGATACGCAGTATTTT.

This clonotype was recorded a few times. This chain connects TRBV5-1 to TRBJ2-3, with TRBD1 matching over 9 bases. Germline V gene sequence: CDR1 SGHRS, CDR2 YFSETQ. Trimming at V came to 3 bases and at J to 5 bases, leaving 7 bases not matched to a gene. The CDR3 runs 15 residues. The CDR3 nucleotides are TGCGCCAGCAGCTGGACAGGGGAACCACAAGATACGCAGTATTTT. The encoded protein is CASSWTGEPQDTQYF.

In its sample, this clonotype was seen many times. The chain is built from TRBV7-2 and TRBJ2-6, with 7 bases that match TRBD2. This CDR3 has 19 residues. V shed 2 bases, J shed 1 base, and the junction held 11 bases outside the gene matches. Germline V gives CDR1 SGHTA, CDR2 FQGNSA. In nucleotides, the CDR3 is TGTGCCAGCAGCTTACGTCGGGCGGGAGCGGGTTCTGGGGCCAACGTCCTGACTTTC. It specifies CASSLRRAGAGSGANVLTF.

Many counts were recorded for this clonotype. The rearrangement uses TRBV20-1 and TRBJ2-3, with 7 bases that match TRBD2. Trimming took 3 bases from V and 4 from J; bases not matched to a gene: 7. The CDR3 has 14 residues. Germline CDR1 DFQATT, CDR2 SNEGSKA (reference sequence). This CDR3 is CSARTGTTADTQYF. Here the CDR3 DNA reads TGCAGTGCTAGGACCGGGACTACCGCAGATACGCAGTATTTT.

For this clonotype: This sequence may be a read error, since a much larger clone differs from it by one base. The CDR3 does not close with the conserved phenylalanine or tryptophan, likely indicating a read error. The V and J genes are TRBV4-2 and TRBJ2-7; no reliable D call. Germline CDR1 LGHNA, CDR2 YNFKEQ. The CDR3 extends over 14 amino acids. V was pared by 5 bases and J by 6 bases, with 17 bases between. Written as DNA, the CDR3 is TGTGCCAGCAGCTCCTACCCCTGGGTAGGCGAGCAGTACCTC. Protein sequence: CASSSYPWVGEQYL.

This clonotype was seen repeatedly, ten times or more. The chain uses TRBV4-1 and TRBJ2-3, with a weak D call TRBD1 (5 bases). CDR1 is MGHRA, CDR2 YSYEKL, per germline. V lost 3 bases to trimming and J lost 4 bases, with 14 bases between them. The CDR3 consists of 15 residues. The CDR3: CASSHARGRADTQYF. In nucleotides, the CDR3 is TGCGCCAGCAGCCATGCAAGGGGAAGGGCAGATACGCAGTATTTT.

This clonotype was counted ten times or more. The V call is TRBV5-1, the J call TRBJ2-7, with TRBD2 as a possible D gene (5 bases). Looked up from germline, CDR1 is SGHRS and CDR2 is YFSETQ. This CDR3 spans 13 amino acids. Trimming left V 4 bases short and J 5 bases short, with 13 bases between. The CDR3 sequence: CASSKLDGNEQYF. CDR3 DNA: TGCGCCAGCAGCAAACTAGATGGGAACGAGCAGTACTTC.

In its sample, this clonotype was seen many times. V and J are TRBV7-6 and TRBJ2-7, with 8 bases lining up with TRBD1. The CDR3 is 12 residues long. J lost 5 bases, V lost 4 bases, and 1 base had no gene match. CDR1 SGHVS and CDR2 FNYEAQ come from the germline V gene. For the CDR3, the DNA is TGTGCCAGCAGCTCGACAGGGGACGAGCAGTACTTC. It codes for CASSSTGDEQYF.

The gene calls are TRBV7-6 and TRBJ2-2; the D gene is possibly TRBD2 (5 bases). The V and J ends lost 2 bases and 5 bases respectively, with 6 bases between them. CDR1 and CDR2 from the germline V gene are SGHVS and FNYEAQ. This CDR3 spans 13 amino acids. This CDR3 reads CASSLPGTGELFF. The CDR3 bases are TGTGCCAGCAGCTTACCGGGAACCGGGGAGCTGTTTTTT.

The DNA of the CDR3 is TGCGCCAGCAGTGCGGCTTGGGGTCCCGAAACGGAAGCTTTCTTT. Protein sequence: CASSAAWGPETEAFF. V usage is TRBV10-2 and J usage is TRBJ1-1; D gene ambiguous. This CDR3 region has 15 residues. CDR1 and CDR2 (germline): WSHSY, SAAADI. Trimming pared 4 bases from V and 8 bases from J, leaving 20 bases between.

This chain connects TRBV7-6 to TRBJ2-3; 7 positions agree with TRBD1. From germline, CDR1 is SGHVS and CDR2 FNYEAQ. The CDR3 has 14 amino acids. V gave up 5 bases and J gave up 6 bases; unmatched junction bases: 8. CDR3 loop: CASSHLTGIDTQYF. The CDR3 bases are TGTGCCAGCAGCCACCTGACAGGGATTGATACGCAGTATTTT.

V usage is TRBV9 and J usage is TRBJ2-3; TRBD1 matches 8 bases. The CDR3 is 14 residues long. The J segment lost 5 bases and the V segment lost 4 bases, leaving 6 bases of the junction unmatched. Germline values: CDR1 SGDLS, CDR2 YYNGEE. CDR3 coding DNA: TGTGCCAGCAGCCCCACAGGGGGAAGAGATACGCAGTATTTT. It codes for CASSPTGGRDTQYF.

Points on this clonotype: This sequence may be a read error, since a much larger clone differs from it by one base. This sequence joins TRBV5-1 and TRBJ1-2; D is ambiguous. The CDR3 sequence is 12 residues long. Germline values: CDR1 SGHRS, CDR2 YFSETQ. The CDR3 DNA follows: TGCGCCAGCAGCTTGGCGGACTATGGCTACATCTTC. Translation gives CASSLADYGYIF.

This clonotype has at least ten counts. V gene TRBV3-1 combines with J gene TRBJ2-4; no clear D gene. The ends were cut back, 1 base at V and 0 bases at J, with 13 bases in the middle. CDR3 size: 17 residues. The germline gives CDR1 LGHDT, CDR2 YNNKEL (reference sequence). The CDR3 region has the DNA TGTGCCAGCAGCCAAGTTGGTGGAAGCTTAGCCAAAAACATTCAGTACTTC. This sequence encodes CASSQVGGSLAKNIQYF.

This sequence joins TRBV19 and TRBJ2-5, with 11 positions matching TRBD2. The junction had 3 bases not matched to a gene; V was cut back by 7 bases and J by 2 bases. Germline V CDR1 and CDR2: LNHDA, SQIVND (reference sequence). CDR3 length equals 14 residues. In DNA form, the CDR3 reads TGTGCCAGTAACACTAGCGGGAGTCAAGAGACCCAGTACTTC. Protein product: CASNTSGSQETQYF.